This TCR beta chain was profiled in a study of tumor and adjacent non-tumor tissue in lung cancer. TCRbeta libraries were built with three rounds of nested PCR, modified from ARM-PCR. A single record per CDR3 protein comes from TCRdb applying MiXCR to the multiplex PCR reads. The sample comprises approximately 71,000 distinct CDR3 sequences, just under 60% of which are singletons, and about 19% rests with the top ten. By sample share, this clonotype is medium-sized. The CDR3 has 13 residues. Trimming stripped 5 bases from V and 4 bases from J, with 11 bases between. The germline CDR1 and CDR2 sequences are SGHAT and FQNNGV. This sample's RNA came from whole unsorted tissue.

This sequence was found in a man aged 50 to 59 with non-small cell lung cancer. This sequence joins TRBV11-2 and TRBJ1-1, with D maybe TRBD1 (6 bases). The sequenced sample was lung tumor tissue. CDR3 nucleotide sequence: TGTGCCAGCAGCGGCAAAGGGGGCACTGAAGCTTTCTTT. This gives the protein CASSGKGGTEAFF. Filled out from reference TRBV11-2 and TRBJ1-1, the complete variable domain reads EAGVAQSPRYKIIEKRQSVAFWCNPISGHATLYWYQQILGQGPKLLIQFQNNGVVDDSQLPKDRFSAERLKGVDSTLKIQPAKLEDSAVYLCASSGKGGTEAFFGQGTRLTVV.